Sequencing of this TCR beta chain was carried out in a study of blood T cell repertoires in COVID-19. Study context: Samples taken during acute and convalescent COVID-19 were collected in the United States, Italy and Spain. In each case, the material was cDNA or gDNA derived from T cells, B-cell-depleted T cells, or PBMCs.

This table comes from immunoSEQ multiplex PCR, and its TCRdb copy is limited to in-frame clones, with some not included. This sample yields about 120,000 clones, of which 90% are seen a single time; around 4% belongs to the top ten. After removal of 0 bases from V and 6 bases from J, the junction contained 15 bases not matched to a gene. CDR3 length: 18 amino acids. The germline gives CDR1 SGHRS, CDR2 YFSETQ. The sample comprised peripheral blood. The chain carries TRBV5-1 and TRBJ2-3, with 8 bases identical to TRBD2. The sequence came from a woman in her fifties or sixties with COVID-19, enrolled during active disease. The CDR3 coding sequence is TGCGCCAGCAGCTTGGGGTCCGTAAGCGGGGGAGCATCGGATACGCAGTATTTT. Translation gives CASSLGSVSGGASDTQYF.